This TCR beta chain was recovered during a study of T cell repertoires in cytomegalovirus infection. About the study: Public signatures in TCR beta pointed to CMV infection and matching HLA type.

Overall study results and limits: Summed frequency of public TCR beta families distinguished CMV carriers with the relevant HLA. HLA-C-restricted, CMV-specific TCR beta clonotypes were dominant ex vivo.

Germline CDR1 reads LNHDA; CDR2 reads SQIVND (reference sequence). This CDR3 has 14 amino acids. V lost 7 bases, J lost 7 bases, and 17 bases lay in between. Each CDR3 protein gets one entry after TCRdb re-called the reads with MiXCR. The table records about 740,000 distinct CDR3 sequences, approximately 40% of them present only once. About this clonotype itself: As yet, its antigen is unknown.

The rearrangement links TRBV19 to TRBJ1-5, with TRBD1 as a possible D gene (6 bases). The specimen was PBMCs. The sequence was collected from a human donor in good health (CMV status not recorded). Some clones in this sample may be carry-over from other donors' samples. The CDR3 nucleotides read TGTGCCAGTAACGTGGCGGTGGGGGGCCAGCCCCAGCATTTT. Protein product: CASNVAVGGQPQHF.